The 10 T cell receptor beta chains reported below all come from one sample, sequenced in a study of metastatic and nonmetastatic thyroid tumors. TCRdb re-clonotyped the PCR reads through MiXCR. Of around 14,000 clones in the sample, 23% were seen once. Thyroid surgery was performed in patients who had received no treatment beforehand. The source material was blood. These TCRs come from a female donor with papillary thyroid cancer or a benign thyroid nodule (not recorded which). Some clones in this sample may be carry-over from other donors' samples.

By its share, this clone is medium-sized. The CDR3 protein is CASSLSSGRQFF. In DNA form, the CDR3 reads TGTGCCAGCAGCTTATCCTCGGGTCGGCAGTTCTTC. The V gene is TRBV7-2, the J gene TRBJ2-1; D ambiguous. The CDR3 consists of 12 residues. Germline CDR1 and CDR2: SGHTA and FQGNSA. The germline V and J ends were trimmed by 2 bases and 12 bases, with 11 bases remaining between them.

This clone was seen at least ten times. The rearrangement joins TRBV12-3 or TRBV12-4 to TRBJ1-1, with TRBD1 as a possible D gene (5 bases). The V and J ends lost 2 bases and 4 bases respectively, with 8 bases between them. CDR3 length: 13 residues. The CDR3 region is CASSLRGSTEAFF. In DNA, the CDR3 is TGTGCCAGCAGTTTACGGGGCTCCACTGAAGCTTTCTTT.

This clone was observed at least ten times. A junction end diverges from the germline sequence, so it may reflect a read error. The rearrangement uses TRBV24-1 and TRBJ1-1; D is possibly TRBD1 (6 bases). CDR1 and CDR2 (germline): KGHDR, SFDVKD. The CDR3 totals 15 residues. The CDR3 coding sequence is TGTGCCACCAGTGATTCTGGGGGGCCGAACACTGAAGCTCTCTTT. This translates into CATSDSGGPNTEALF.

The rearrangement links TRBV28 to TRBJ1-5; TRBD1 might be the D (6 bases). V was trimmed by 6 bases and J by 6 bases, leaving 15 bases between them. The CDR3 is made up of 14 amino acids. The germline CDR1 and CDR2 sequences are MDHEN and SYDVKM. The CDR3: CASSYAGAAQPQHF. CDR3 DNA sequence: TGTGCCAGCAGCTATGCGGGGGCGGCTCAGCCCCAGCATTTT.

This clone was seen more than once but under ten times. The chain couples TRBV6-1 to TRBJ2-2; 9 positions agree with TRBD1. V shed 6 bases, J shed 3 bases, and the junction held 8 bases outside the gene matches. Germline loops: CDR1 MNHNS, CDR2 SASEGT. This CDR3 has 16 amino acids. Here the CDR3 DNA reads TGTGCCAGCAGACCCGGGACAGGGAAAGACACCGGGGAGCTGTTTTTT. The encoded protein is CASRPGTGKDTGELFF.

By frequency in the sample, this clone is medium-sized (0.01 to 0.1%). The chain carries TRBV12-3 or TRBV12-4 and TRBJ1-5; D not certain. The CDR3 is 15 residues long. V lost 6 bases and J 1 base, leaving 13 bases between the germline ends. The CDR3 region is CASSPGRASNQPQHF. The CDR3 coding sequence is TGTGCCAGCAGCCCAGGACGGGCGAGCAATCAGCCCCAGCATTTT.

Notes on this clone: A much larger clone is a single base away; this may be a read error. Other DNA sequences from this sample encode an identical CDR3 as well. The chain links TRBV11-1 to TRBJ2-1; TRBD2 matches at 10 bases. Germline trimming cut 5 bases from V and 0 bases from J; bases unmatched to any gene: 10. CDR1 is SGHAT and CDR2 is FQDESV in the germline V gene (reference sequence). The CDR3 runs to 18 residues. The CDR3 region has the DNA TGTGCCAGCAGCAACCCAACTAGCGGGGCTAGCTCCTACAATGAGCAGTTCTTC. This codes for CASSNPTSGASSYNEQFF.

This clone was found many times. The rearrangement uses TRBV7-7 and TRBJ2-6; 12 bases are a match to TRBD1. Unmatched junction bases numbered 15, after V lost 5 bases and J lost 4 bases. Per germline, CDR1 SSHAT and CDR2 FNYEAQ (reference sequence). CDR3 length equals 20 residues. The CDR3 region has the DNA TGTGCCAGCAGCCCAGGGGACCGGGACAGGGGGCGGTACGGGGCCAACGTCCTGACTTTC. Translation: CASSPGDRDRGRYGANVLTF.

The rearrangement uses TRBV6-5 and TRBJ1-1; no reliable D call. The V gene lost 11 bases and the J gene lost 8 bases, with 12 bases spanning the gap. This CDR3 contains 10 residues. Looked up from germline, CDR1 is MNHEY and CDR2 is SVGAGI. Written as DNA, the CDR3 is TGTGCCCTACGGGGAAGGGAAGCTTTCTTT. Its translation is CALRGREAFF.

Sample share makes this clone medium-sized. The DNA of the CDR3 is TGTGCCAGCAGTTACTCGATGAAGCGGGGGGGCACCTACAATGAGCAGTTCTTC. Protein product: CASSYSMKRGGTYNEQFF. The chain has TRBV6-2 or TRBV6-3 and TRBJ2-1; 10 bases match TRBD2. Germline V gene sequence: CDR1 MNHEY, CDR2 SVGEGT. CDR3 length: 18 amino acids. Germline trimming cut 0 bases from V and 2 bases from J; bases unmatched to any gene: 7.